This T cell receptor (beta chain) was profiled in a study of OX40 agonist ivuxolimab in advanced cancers. Overall study context: Aged roughly 23 to 79 with a mean of 60 years, they were approximately 79% male.

TCRdb's table, derived via immunoSEQ multiplex PCR, lists solely in-frame clones and lacks some. The profile covers roughly 64,000 clones, with approximately 80% appearing a single time and about 5% taken by the ten largest. Germline V gene data show CDR1 as SGHTS and CDR2 as YDEGEE. V lost 0 bases, J lost 4 bases, and 10 bases lay in between. The CDR3 is made up of 14 amino acids. Only a few counts were recorded for this clone. The sample consisted of CD4+ or CD8+ T cells sorted from blood, taken in a trial of the OX40 agonist ivuxolimab. The receptor's source is an adult with an advanced solid tumor such as melanoma, head and neck, liver or kidney cancer. This chain connects TRBV5-8 to TRBJ1-2; D unclear. In DNA, the CDR3 is TGTGCCAGCAGCTTGGCCTTGGCTTTCTATGGCTACACCTTC. Encoded protein: CASSLALAFYGYTF.